Listed here is a single T cell receptor (beta chain). Its antigen remains unidentified. Looked up from germline, CDR1 is SGHRS and CDR2 is YFSETQ. The CDR3 extends over 13 amino acids. These data are taken from a study of CXCR3-negative and CXCR3-positive naive CD8 T cells. The study's findings and limits: The study found comparably high diversity in both naive subsets and much lower diversity in memory CD8+ cells. Higher TRB CDR3 hydrophobicity marked CXCR3-positive naive cells relative to CXCR3-negative naive cells.

The libraries of TRB cDNA were prepared using 5' RACE with UMI labels. TCRdb re-called the 5' RACE reads, yielding one record per CDR3 amino acid sequence without DNA. The table for this sample gives approximately 6,200 distinct CDR3 sequences. The sample consisted of naive CXCR3+ CD8+ T cells from blood. Documented subset: CD45RO-CCR7+CD27+CD95- naive CD8+ T cells expressing CXCR3 (TNR3+). The TCR sequence derives from a human donor in good health. Some clones in this sample may be carry-over from other donors' samples. The chain is built from TRBV5-1 and TRBJ2-7; the D call from TCRdb, TRBD1, cannot be confirmed without DNA. This CDR3 reads CASSPGTGNEQYF. The full variable domain, its missing parts supplied by reference TRBV5-1 and TRBJ2-7, is KAGVTQTPRYLIKTRGQQVTLSCSPISGHRSVSWYQQTPGQGLQFLFEYFSETQRNKGNFPGRFSGRQFSNSRSEMNVSTLELGDSALYLCASSPGTGNEQYFGPGTRLTVT.